One T cell receptor beta chain is described in this entry. Its antigen remains unknown. Primed by a sample-barcoded 5' primer and a J-beta primer mix, a second PCR proceeded for about 7 to 11 cycles. TCRdb reprocessed the 5' RACE reads via MiXCR and lists one record per CDR3 protein. The sample records about 1.1 million distinct CDR3 sequences, about two fifths being singletons. Donors were healthy Caucasian individuals from Russia aged about 6 to 100. J gave up 7 bases and V 4 bases, and 18 bases lay outside the gene matches. CDR3 length: 17 residues. Germline loops: CDR1 DFQATT, CDR2 SNEGSKA (reference sequence). These data originate in a study of blood T cells in healthy people across ages. Findings and limits, study-wide: Diversity was higher, and naive CD4+ cells more numerous, in long-lived donors than in aged donors.

The sequencing input was blood. The sequence came from a man aged 18 to 30 in good health. The chain combines TRBV20-1 with TRBJ2-7, with 11 bases fitting TRBD2. CDR3 amino acids: CSATTDLAGGSLREQYF. The CDR3 region has the DNA TGCAGTGCTACAACAGACCTAGCGGGGGGCTCACTTCGAGAGCAGTACTTC.